This T cell receptor (beta chain) was sequenced during a study of beta chain features in type 1 diabetes. Expressed TCRB transcripts got sequenced, as all isolated RNA was reverse transcribed. Roughly 3.6 million reads were obtained on average from naive, central memory and regulatory T cell samples. Produced via immunoSEQ multiplex PCR; TCRdb's table is partial and in-frame only. Among more than 200,000 clones listed, 16% were seen once. The length of the CDR3 is 16 residues. V lost 0 bases and J lost 6; bases outside the gene matches: 11. The germline V gene encodes CDR1 GTSNPN and CDR2 SVGIG (reference sequence). Study outcomes and limitations: In every one of the four CD4+ subsets, TCRB CDR3s were moderately but significantly shorter in Type 1 diabetes patients.

In its sample, this clone was seen a few times. Its specificity is unknown. The sample consisted of naive CD4+ T cells from blood. The rearrangement links TRBV30 to TRBJ1-5, with 7 positions matching TRBD1. This receptor was taken from a young man with type 1 diabetes. CDR3: CAWSVMGEGDSQPQHF. The CDR3 DNA is TGTGCCTGGAGTGTGATGGGGGAAGGGGACAGTCAGCCCCAGCATTTT.